The rows below give T cell receptor beta chains drawn from one sample of a study of PD-1 blockade in classical Hodgkin lymphoma. The data were produced by immunoSEQ multiplex PCR, yet TCRdb's version contains in-frame clones alone and is incomplete. The sample gives around 45,000 clones, approximately 71% of which show up once; 2.5% to 3.5% is in the top ten. The starting material was peripheral blood mononuclear cells (PBMCs), obtained at baseline. These receptors originate from a human donor with classical Hodgkin lymphoma. The CDR3 runs from the conserved cysteine through the conserved F or W. The order of the fields is clone size, CDR3 length, V gene, J gene, D gene, CDR3 DNA, CDR3 protein. The D gene is left open where the match is weak. Size is omitted from some rows. Given values are once, few, many or a class for expanded clones.

clone_size: NA; cdr3_length: 15; v_call: TRBV6-5; j_call: TRBJ2-3; d_call: NA; cdr3_nt: TGTGCCAGCAGTTACTTGGAGATGGGCACAGATACGCAGTATTTT; cdr3_aa: CASSYLEMGTDTQYF
clone_size: NA; cdr3_length: 14; v_call: TRBV28; j_call: TRBJ1-4; d_call: NA; cdr3_nt: TGTGCCAGCTTGCCCACGGTTTTAAATGAAAAACTGTTTTTT; cdr3_aa: CASLPTVLNEKLFF
clone_size: few; cdr3_length: 13; v_call: TRBV5-4; j_call: TRBJ2-7; d_call: NA; cdr3_nt: TGTGCCAGCAGCTGGGGGGACAGCTACGAGCAGTACTTC; cdr3_aa: CASSWGDSYEQYF
clone_size: NA; cdr3_length: 17; v_call: TRBV10-3; j_call: TRBJ1-5; d_call: TRBD1; cdr3_nt: TGTGCCATCAGTGCGAAGGGCCCAGGGGGTGGAAGTCAGCCCCAGCATTTT; cdr3_aa: CAISAKGPGGGSQPQHF
clone_size: once; cdr3_length: 16; v_call: TRBV28; j_call: TRBJ1-2; d_call: TRBD1; cdr3_nt: TGTGCCAGCAGTATTCCCCCAGGGGGCCTGAGGTATGGCTACACCTTC; cdr3_aa: CASSIPPGGLRYGYTF
clone_size: NA; cdr3_length: 14; v_call: TRBV5-1; j_call: TRBJ2-3; d_call: NA; cdr3_nt: TGCGCCAGCAGCCTACAACTTAACACAGATACGCAGTATTTT; cdr3_aa: CASSLQLNTDTQYF
clone_size: NA; cdr3_length: 17; v_call: TRBV7-3; j_call: TRBJ2-7; d_call: TRBD2; cdr3_nt: TGTGCCAGCAGCTTAGGAACTAGCGGGAGGGCCGGGTACGAGCAGTACTTC; cdr3_aa: CASSLGTSGRAGYEQYF
clone_size: once; cdr3_length: 11; v_call: TRBV7-7; j_call: TRBJ1-1; d_call: NA; cdr3_nt: TGTGCTAGCTTGGGACCGTCGGAAGCTTTCTTT; cdr3_aa: CASLGPSEAFF
clone_size: NA; cdr3_length: 14; v_call: TRBV4-3; j_call: TRBJ2-5; d_call: TRBD2; cdr3_nt: TGCGCCAGCAGCCAGGGAGGGAATTCAGAGACCCAGTACTTC; cdr3_aa: CASSQGGNSETQYF
clone_size: NA; cdr3_length: 13; v_call: TRBV30; j_call: TRBJ2-5; d_call: NA; cdr3_nt: TGTGCCTGGAATCTGGGGCAGGGAGAGACCCAGTACTTC; cdr3_aa: CAWNLGQGETQYF
clone_size: few; cdr3_length: 14; v_call: TRBV10-3; j_call: TRBJ2-3; d_call: TRBD2; cdr3_nt: TGTGCCATCAGTTCACTGGGGGGGTCAGATACGCAGTATTTT; cdr3_aa: CAISSLGGSDTQYF
clone_size: NA; cdr3_length: 11; v_call: TRBV20-1; j_call: TRBJ2-7; d_call: NA; cdr3_nt: TGCAGTGCTAGTCTGTCCTACGAGCAGTACTTC; cdr3_aa: CSASLSYEQYF
clone_size: NA; cdr3_length: 15; v_call: TRBV19; j_call: TRBJ2-1; d_call: TRBD1; cdr3_nt: TGTGCCAGTAGTATAGGCGGGACAGGGTACAATGAGCAGTTCTTC; cdr3_aa: CASSIGGTGYNEQFF
clone_size: NA; cdr3_length: 14; v_call: TRBV6-5; j_call: TRBJ2-1; d_call: NA; cdr3_nt: TGTGCCAGCGAGCCGGGGCGTAGATACAATGAGCAGTTCTTC; cdr3_aa: CASEPGRRYNEQFF